This TCR beta chain was captured in a study of graft-versus-host responses after intestinal transplantation. Clones were read by immunoSEQ multiplex PCR, and TCRdb kept only the in-frame ones, dropping some. The sample lists approximately 85,000 clones; around 93% were seen once. About this clone itself: Antigen unknown.

Germline values: CDR1 MNHEY, CDR2 SVGAGI. The CDR3 totals 13 residues. Trimming left V 0 bases short and J 10 bases short, with 10 bases between. Findings and caveats of the study: An association linked early post-transplant HvG declines with peak circulating GvH clone levels.

The sample consisted of unstimulated CD8+ T cells sorted from spleen or lymph node cells, taken before transplant. The chain carries TRBV6-5 and TRBJ2-1, with D unresolved. The receptor was isolated from a human donor who was the organ donor for an intestinal transplant. The CDR3 spells CASSYSGRGEQFF. The CDR3, as DNA: TGTGCCAGCAGTTACTCAGGTCGTGGCGAGCAGTTCTTC.